This T cell receptor (beta chain) is from a study of T cell repertoires in cytomegalovirus infection. TCRdb reanalysed the reads using MiXCR and keeps one entry per CDR3 protein. Of 400,000 to 600,000 distinct CDR3 sequences in the sample, about 42% were seen once. This clonotype has a count of ten or more. Its specificity is unknown. V was trimmed by 0 bases and J by 4 bases, leaving 8 bases between them. This CDR3 region has 14 residues. Germline V lookup: CDR1 SGHTA, CDR2 FQGNSA. The sequence was collected from a human donor in good health (CMV status not recorded). Some clones in this sample may be carry-over from other donors' samples. This rearrangement joins TRBV7-2 to TRBJ2-3; tentative D call: TRBD2 (5 bases). Source: cultured PBMCs, taken from culture after CMV antigen stimulation. CDR3 amino acids: CASSLARTPDTQYF. CDR3 bases: TGTGCCAGCAGCTTAGCTCGGACTCCAGATACGCAGTATTTT.